This passage covers 12 T cell receptor beta chains from one sample sequenced in a study of regulatory T cells in long-lasting Graves disease. According to the study, TCR beta libraries were built with iRepertoire HTBI primers and CDR3-region Arm-PCR. One entry per CDR3 protein results from TCRdb running MiXCR on the multiplex PCR reads. Altogether 550,000 or so distinct CDR3 sequences are present, 9.5% to 15% being singletons, with the ten largest covering over 7%. Time point indicated: newly diagnosed GD, antithyroid drugs for less than 3 months. After RNA was extracted from PBMCs, the TCR library was made from it. These data also featured in a second study, about T cells in Graves' hyperthyroidism and ophthalmopathy.

The sequences come from peripheral blood mononuclear cells (PBMCs), collected at new diagnosis, from a patient treated with antithyroid drugs. The receptors come from a woman aged 25 to 39 with Graves disease.

In its sample, this clonotype was seen many times. This rearrangement joins TRBV6-1 to TRBJ1-5; D uncertain. This CDR3 is built from 14 residues. Trimming shortened V by 6 bases and J by 1 base, and 10 bases separated the two germline ends. CDR1 and CDR2 from the germline V gene are MNHNS and SASEGT. CDR3 sequence reads: CASREWISNQPQHF. The CDR3 DNA sequence: TGTGCCAGCAGGGAGTGGATCAGCAATCAGCCCCAGCATTTT.

With respect to this clonotype: One junction end disagrees with the germline gene, perhaps due to a read error. This chain links TRBV9 with TRBJ1-1; the D is unclear. Germline CDR1 is SGDLS and CDR2 is YYNGEE. The CDR3 has 13 amino acids. The CDR3 DNA follows: TGTGCCAGCAGCGCATTAGCGAACGCTGAAGCTTTCTTT. Its translation is CASSALANAEAFF.

This clonotype was counted only a few times. A much larger clone differs from this one at a single base, so this may be a read error. V is TRBV12-3 or TRBV12-4 and J is TRBJ2-5, with D possibly called TRBD1 or TRBD2 (5 bases each). The CDR3 spans 13 residues. V shed 11 bases and J shed 5 bases, with 18 bases lying between them. CDR3 nucleotide sequence: TGTGCCGGCGGGCGACAGAATAGCGAGACCCAGTACTTC. This codes for CAGGRQNSETQYF.

This clonotype was found many times. The gene calls are TRBV6-2 or TRBV6-3 and TRBJ2-3; no clear D. CDR3 length equals 13 residues. Germline V gene data show CDR1 as MNHEY and CDR2 as SVGEGT. V was cut by 2 bases and J by 5 bases, with 8 bases left in between. The CDR3 nucleotides read TGTGCCAGCAGTTACAGGGTGGGAGATACGCAGTATTTT. Amino acids: CASSYRVGDTQYF.

The chain combines TRBV19 with TRBJ2-3, with 9 bases identical to TRBD1. V shed 5 bases and J 7 bases; nucleotides not matched to a gene: 7. The CDR3 is made up of 14 amino acids. Looked up from germline, CDR1 is LNHDA and CDR2 is SQIVND (reference sequence). Here the CDR3 DNA reads TGTGCCAGTAGTCCCGGGACAGGGACTAATACGCAGTATTTT. This sequence encodes CASSPGTGTNTQYF.

This clonotype was detected many times. The chain employs TRBV6-5 and TRBJ2-3; 8 bases map to TRBD1. V was pared by 4 bases and J by 0 bases, with 12 bases of the junction left unmatched. This CDR3 is built from 18 residues. CDR1 and CDR2 (germline): MNHEY, SVGAGI. CDR3 bases: TGTGCCAGCAGTTCGGCGCTAGGACAGGGCTCTAGCACAGATACGCAGTATTTT. As protein: CASSSALGQGSSTDTQYF.

In its sample, this clonotype was seen many times. The chain employs TRBV2 and TRBJ2-7; weak D call: TRBD1 (6 bases). Looked up from germline, CDR1 is SNHLY and CDR2 is FYNNEI. V lost 6 bases to trimming and J lost 6 bases, with 12 bases between them. The CDR3 length is 12 residues. CDR3 sequence (DNA): TGTGCCAGCAGAACGGACAGTCCCGAGCAGTACTTC. The encoded protein is CASRTDSPEQYF.

This clonotype has only a few counts. The J gene is TRBJ2-7, the V gene TRBV19; TRBD2 aligns across 9 bases. This CDR3 contains 16 residues. The germline CDR1 and CDR2 sequences are LNHDA and SQIVND (reference sequence). With 0 bases clipped from V and 6 bases from J, the junction kept 9 bases outside the gene matches. In DNA, the CDR3 is TGTGCCAGTAGTATAGATCCGGTGGGACTAGCCACCGAGCAGTACTTC. It yields the protein CASSIDPVGLATEQYF.

This clonotype showed up just a few times. CDR3 protein: CSALVPRGLDYNEQFF. The DNA of the CDR3 is TGCAGTGCTCTAGTGCCCAGGGGGCTGGACTACAATGAGCAGTTCTTC. This chain uses TRBV20-1 with TRBJ2-1, with 8 bases identical to TRBD1. The CDR3 is 16 residues long. V gave up 5 bases and J gave up 3 bases; unmatched junction bases: 12. Germline CDR1 reads DFQATT; CDR2 reads SNEGSKA (reference sequence).

This clonotype was recorded at least ten times. The chain links TRBV30 to TRBJ2-5; 7 positions agree with TRBD1. The CDR3 is made up of 13 amino acids. CDR1 GTSNPN and CDR2 SVGIG come from the germline V gene (reference sequence). Losses at the gene ends were 0 bases for V and 4 bases for J; bases not matched to a gene: 2. The CDR3 DNA reads TGTGCCTGGAGTGTAGGGGGCACAGAGACCCAGTACTTC. Its protein is CAWSVGGTETQYF.

The CDR3 sequence is CSVVARGGETQYF. CDR3 nucleotides: TGCAGCGTTGTGGCCAGGGGGGGAGAGACCCAGTACTTC. The chain is built from TRBV29-1 and TRBJ2-5, with D possibly being TRBD1 or TRBD2 (7 bases each). Germline CDR1 and CDR2: SQVTM and ANQGSEA. V shed 4 bases and J shed 4 bases, with 13 bases lying between them. The CDR3 is 13 amino acids.

In this sample, this clonotype turned up many times. CDR3 nucleotide sequence: TGTGCCAGCAGACGGGGTACAGGACCCCTCCACTTT. Its protein is CASRRGTGPLHF. This chain joins TRBV2 and TRBJ1-6, with D perhaps matching TRBD1 (5 bases). V gave up 6 bases and J gave up 12 bases, with 12 bases separating them. The CDR3 loop spans 12 amino acids. In germline, CDR1 is SNHLY, CDR2 FYNNEI.